The entry that follows covers one T cell receptor beta chain sequence. This entry comes from a study of Ad26.COV2.S vaccination and SARS-CoV-2 variants. Study details: Donor had been placed in the Ad26.COV2.S arm of the COV1001 trial. By the intramuscular route, Ad26.COV2.S was given once, or twice 56 days apart.

The CDR3 runs to 14 residues. From germline, CDR1 is MDHEN and CDR2 SYDVKM. V dropped 10 bases and J dropped 5; count of bases not matched to a gene: 12. Some clones are missing from TCRdb's copy, which holds only in-frame ones; the method was immunoSEQ multiplex PCR. The data hold 380,000 or so clones, with 83% observed a single time. Treatment defined: some 20 received Ad26.COV2.S at low or high dose, single or two shots; several received placebo; per-sample allocation not given. Sampling occurred on day 63 after the first vaccine or placebo injection. Sequenced material: peripheral blood, taken in a trial of Ad26.COV2.S vaccine versus placebo. The receptor was derived from a person between 18 and 65 years old who received the Ad26.COV2.S COVID-19 vaccine or a placebo. This chain connects TRBV28 to TRBJ2-7, with 9 positions matching TRBD2. CDR3 nucleotide sequence: TGTGCCACCTATCTAAGCGGGAGGAACCACGAGCAGTACTTC. Protein product: CATYLSGRNHEQYF.